The source of this T cell receptor beta chain is a study of T cell responses to AZD1222 COVID-19 vaccine. Regarding the study as a whole: Recipients of AZD1222 seropositive at baseline numbered only 6 or 7. The study reported that nearly half of spike-specific TCRs target unmutated variant regions. Donors skewed white British and female; clonal diversity was possibly underestimated. Repertoires were obtained solely post-peak T cell response.

Profiling relied on immunoSEQ multiplex PCR, and the TCRdb table lists in-frame clones only, not all of them. The repertoire has approximately 150,000 clones, about 88% of them found once; the top ten carry approximately 1.6%. On this clone: Its antigen remains unidentified.

Germline values: CDR1 MNHEY, CDR2 SVGAGI. This CDR3 contains 14 residues. Trimming pared 5 bases from V and 5 bases from J, leaving 15 bases between. The sequenced sample was peripheral blood, obtained on day 0 of AZD1222 vaccination. The V gene is TRBV6-5, the J gene TRBJ2-5; D might be TRBD2 (6 bases). The TCR sequence derives from an adult in good health. The DNA of the CDR3 is TGTGCCAGCAGTACCCCGGGGGTTGGTGAGACCCAGTACTTC. It yields the protein CASSTPGVGETQYF.